The rows below give T cell receptor beta chains drawn from one sample of a study of Graves' ophthalmopathy and Graves' hyperthyroidism. TCRdb reprocessed the multiplex PCR reads with MiXCR, giving one entry per CDR3 protein. The sample shows around 1,200,000 distinct CDR3 sequences, less than 45% of them seen only once. Material: peripheral blood or thyroid tissue (not recorded which). The receptors originated from an adult man with Graves' hyperthyroidism. Each CDR3 is given with its conserved first and last residue. A D gene is named only where the DNA matches it firmly. Size values are once, few and many counts, or a class for expanded clones, and some rows have none.

D: TRBD2
size: many
V: TRBV7-8
J: TRBJ2-7
CDR3: CASSLVVAGDYEQYF
DNA: TGTGCCAGCAGCTTAGTAGTAGCGGGGGACTACGAGCAGTACTTC

D: -
size: many
V: TRBV6-1
J: TRBJ1-2
CDR3: CASSPDSIYGYTF
DNA: TGTGCCAGCAGTCCGGACAGCATCTATGGCTACACCTTC

D: TRBD1
size: -
V: TRBV7-8
J: TRBJ1-5
CDR3: CASSQGQGEYNQPQHF
DNA: TGTGCCAGCAGCCAGGGACAGGGGGAGTATAATCAGCCCCAGCATTTT

D: -
size: few
V: TRBV3-1
J: TRBJ1-1
CDR3: CASSQGPGVVNTEAFF
DNA: TGTGCCAGCAGCCAAGGGCCCGGGGTGGTGAACACTGAAGCTTTCTTT

D: TRBD1
size: -
V: TRBV6-6
J: TRBJ2-7
CDR3: CASSQGTGGNYEQYF
DNA: TGTGCCAGCAGTCAGGGGACAGGGGGCAACTACGAGCAGTACTTC

D: -
size: -
V: TRBV10-3
J: TRBJ1-4
CDR3: CAIRGQGEKLFF
DNA: TGTGCCATCCGGGGGCAGGGGGAAAAACTGTTTTTT

D: TRBD1
size: many
V: TRBV15
J: TRBJ2-5
CDR3: CATSRAPGQGASVRGETQYF
DNA: TGTGCCACCAGCAGAGCCCCGGGACAGGGGGCTTCCGTTCGGGGAGAGACCCAGTACTTC

D: -
size: many
V: TRBV10-1
J: TRBJ1-3
CDR3: CASSQDPSGNTIYF
DNA: TGCGCCAGTTCGCAGGACCCCTCTGGAAACACCATATATTTT

D: -
size: many
V: TRBV2
J: TRBJ2-2
CDR3: CACQGAPTRSGLFF
DNA: TGTGCCTGCCAAGGGGCCCCTACTAGGAGTGGGCTGTTTTTT

D: TRBD1
size: many
V: TRBV10-3
J: TRBJ1-2
CDR3: CAISPGTGNYGYTF
DNA: TGTGCCATCAGCCCCGGGACAGGGAACTATGGCTACACCTTC

D: TRBD1
size: -
V: TRBV18
J: TRBJ2-5
CDR3: CASSRGQGAKRSF
DNA: TGTGCCAGCTCACGAGGGCAGGGGGCGAAAAGGAGCTTC

D: -
size: many
V: TRBV29-1
J: TRBJ1-3
CDR3: CSVATTGFQSTIYF
DNA: TGCAGCGTTGCTACCACAGGGTTCCAGAGCACCATATATTTT

D: -
size: many
V: TRBV19
J: TRBJ2-7
CDR3: CASSIVAESEQYF
DNA: TGTGCCAGTAGTATTGTGGCAGAAAGCGAGCAGTACTTC

D: -
size: -
V: TRBV7-9
J: TRBJ1-1
CDR3: CASSLWNNTEAFF
DNA: TGTGCCAGCAGCTTATGGAACAACACTGAAGCTTTCTTT

D: TRBD2
size: -
V: TRBV20-1
J: TRBJ2-2
CDR3: CSAPTSGTGELFF
DNA: TGCAGTGCCCCGACTAGCGGGACCGGGGAGCTGTTTTTT

D: -
size: -
V: TRBV20-1
J: TRBJ2-7
CDR3: CSARGRSADYEQYF
DNA: TGCAGTGCTAGAGGCAGGTCAGCCGACTACGAGCAGTACTTC

D: -
size: -
V: TRBV19
J: TRBJ1-1
CDR3: CATTTGLNTEAFF
DNA: TGTGCCACTACTACGGGACTGAACACTGAAGCTTTCTTT